These 10 T cell receptor beta chains share one sample of origin, sequenced in a study of T-cell reconstitution after alpha-beta-depleted transplantation in children. Preparation of the TCRbeta library involved a method that used unique molecular identifiers. MiXCR, run by TCRdb on the PCR reads, gives a single entry per CDR3 protein. Of about 980,000 distinct CDR3 sequences listed, under 30% are singletons. The sample here was PBMCs, mostly from graft donor cells, taken 360 days after TCRalphabeta/CD19-depleted stem cell transplant. Every receptor here comes from a boy younger than two who had a stem cell transplant for SCID, so the T cells may come from the graft donor.

There are a few counts of this clonotype. V and J are TRBV14 and TRBJ2-1, with D perhaps matching TRBD2 (7 bases). Germline lookup yields CDR1 SGHDN and CDR2 FVKESK. The germline V and J ends were trimmed by 0 bases and 9 bases, with 18 bases remaining between them. CDR3 length: 16 residues. The CDR3 bases are TGTGCCAGCAGCCAAGAATTGCGGGGGCTCTGGGGTGAGCAGTTCTTC. Residues: CASSQELRGLWGEQFF.

This clonotype came up a few times. The V call is TRBV11-1, the J call TRBJ2-1; 8 bases agree with TRBD2. Germline V gene lookup returns CDR1 SGHAT and CDR2 FQDESV (reference sequence). The V gene end was trimmed by 0 bases and the J gene end by 7 bases; junction bases not matched to a gene: 17. This CDR3 has 19 residues. The CDR3 DNA reads TGTGCCAGCAGCTTAGCTTGGAGTAGCGGGGAGATAGGTGGGAATGAGCAGTTCTTC. Protein sequence: CASSLAWSSGEIGGNEQFF.

In its sample, this clonotype was seen a few times. V gene TRBV29-1 combines with J gene TRBJ2-1; D gene ambiguous. Germline V gene sequence: CDR1 SQVTM, CDR2 ANQGSEA. The CDR3 has 10 amino acids. Deletions cut 6 bases from V and 6 bases from J, with 6 bases between. CDR3 loop: CSVVFNEQFF. The CDR3 bases are TGCAGCGTAGTTTTCAATGAGCAGTTCTTC.

J is TRBJ2-2 and V is TRBV7-8; D is ambiguous. Trimming removed 3 bases at V and 0 bases at J, with 8 bases between. There are 15 residues in the CDR3. Germline assignment: CDR1 SGHVS and CDR2 FQNEAQ. CDR3 bases: TGTGCCAGCAGCTTCCGCGGTCCGAACACCGGGGAGCTGTTTTTT. Its protein product is CASSFRGPNTGELFF.

The table lists this clonotype with many counts. The chain employs TRBV6-9 and TRBJ2-2, with D perhaps matching TRBD1 or TRBD2 (5 bases each). The CDR3 length is 15 residues. The germline V gene has CDR1 MNHGY and CDR2 SVAAGI. Trimming shortened V by 2 bases and J by 2 bases, and 9 bases separated the two germline ends. In DNA, the CDR3 is TGTGCCAGCAGTTATATGGGGGTCAACACCGGGGAGCTGTTTTTT. Encoded protein: CASSYMGVNTGELFF.

There are a few counts of this clonotype. The rearrangement links TRBV7-2 to TRBJ2-1, with D unresolved. Germline V gives CDR1 SGHTA, CDR2 FQGNSA. The CDR3 loop spans 15 amino acids. Trimming cost V 2 bases and J 1 base, with 9 bases left between them. The CDR3 DNA reads TGTGCCAGCAGCTTACTAGACGGGTCCTACAATGAGCAGTTCTTC. Encoded protein: CASSLLDGSYNEQFF.

The chain combines TRBV10-3 with TRBJ2-3; D perhaps matches TRBD1 (5 bases). CDR3 size: 14 residues. Germline V CDR1 and CDR2: ENHRY, SYGVKD. Trimming removed 3 bases at V and 4 bases at J, with 11 bases between. The chain's CDR3 is CAISDLGPADTQYF. CDR3 DNA sequence: TGTGCCATCAGTGACTTGGGGCCGGCAGATACGCAGTATTTT.

The chain is built from TRBV27 and TRBJ2-2; 7 bases match TRBD2. V shed 4 bases, J shed 4 bases, and the junction held 6 bases outside the gene matches. The CDR3 sequence is 15 residues long. From germline, CDR1 is MNHEY and CDR2 SMNVEV (reference sequence). CDR3 DNA sequence: TGTGCCAGCAGTTCAAGCGGGGCGGCCACCGGGGAGCTGTTTTTT. It codes for CASSSSGAATGELFF.

This rearrangement joins TRBV12-3 or TRBV12-4 to TRBJ2-5; TRBD2 agrees at 7 bases. J gave up 5 bases and V 5 bases, and 11 bases lay outside the gene matches. CDR3 length equals 15 residues. This CDR3 reads CASSPPGRVRETQYF. In DNA form, the CDR3 reads TGTGCCAGCAGTCCGCCGGGGAGGGTTCGGGAGACCCAGTACTTC.

This clonotype was seen a few times. CDR3 residues: CASGQTGELFF. CDR3 DNA sequence: TGTGCCAGCGGGCAAACCGGGGAGCTGTTTTTT. This chain links TRBV6-1 with TRBJ2-2; D gene uncertain. Trimming removed 8 bases from V and 5 bases from J, with 6 bases in between. From germline, CDR1 is MNHNS and CDR2 SASEGT. The CDR3 is made up of 11 amino acids.